Below are 8 T cell receptor beta chains sequenced from a single sample in a study of chemoradiotherapy in HPV16-positive cancers (dated by TCRdb to between 2021 and 2024). The library was prepared using the immunoSEQ multiplex PCR assay. In TCRdb, the immuneACCESS table is reduced to in-frame sequences with V and J assigned. These tables do not hold every clone; where another copy was compared, an unresolved V gene accounts for under half, and the others remain unexplained. The sample has about 67,000 clones on record, about 88% of them singletons. 4% to 5% of the sample lies in the top ten. Material: blood, obtained from a patient who underwent chemoradiotherapy. These receptors were collected from a human donor with HPV-associated anogenital cancer.

V is TRBV9 and J is TRBJ2-6; D gene unclear. The V and J ends lost 0 bases and 2 bases respectively, with 3 bases between them. CDR1 is SGDLS and CDR2 is YYNGEE in the germline V gene. The CDR3 has 14 amino acids. CDR3 in amino acids: CASSVEPGANVLTF. The CDR3 region has the DNA TGTGCCAGCAGCGTAGAGCCTGGGGCCAACGTCCTGACTTTC.

The CDR3 DNA reads TGCGCCAGCACCCGAATGCGGGGGGGGACTGAAGCTTTCTTT. Its protein product is CASTRMRGGTEAFF. The rearrangement links TRBV23-1 to TRBJ1-1, with D tentatively TRBD1 (5 bases). Being an ORF, TRBV23-1 has a function that is uncertain. Trimming removed 7 bases at V and 5 bases at J, with 17 bases between. The CDR3 runs 14 residues.

The chain combines TRBV7-6 with TRBJ1-5; a possible D gene is TRBD1 (5 bases). Trimming shortened V by 5 bases and J by 5 bases, and 13 bases separated the two germline ends. Germline V gives CDR1 SGHVS, CDR2 FNYEAQ. The CDR3 extends over 14 amino acids. The CDR3: CASSLVAGDQPQHF. The CDR3 nucleotides read TGTGCCAGCAGCCTGGTTGCGGGGGATCAGCCCCAGCATTTT. Complete variable domain (other parts from reference TRBV7-6 and TRBJ1-5): GAGVSQSPRYKVTKRGQDVALRCDPISGHVSLYWYRQALGQGPEFLTYFNYEAQQDKSGLPNDRFSAERPEGSISTLTIQRTEQRDSAMYRCASSLVAGDQPQHFGDGTRLSIL.

This clone was detected only a few times. The chain combines TRBV28 with TRBJ1-1; 8 positions agree with TRBD1. Unmatched junction bases numbered 9, after V lost 6 bases and J lost 0 bases. CDR3 length: 16 amino acids. The germline V gene has CDR1 MDHEN and CDR2 SYDVKM. DNA of the CDR3: TGTGCCAGCAGCCCCCGACAGGGGACGGTGAACACTGAAGCTTTCTTT. Translated: CASSPRQGTVNTEAFF.

The chain is built from TRBV7-9 and TRBJ1-1; D is perhaps TRBD1 (5 bases). Germline CDR1 reads SEHNR; CDR2 reads FQNEAQ (reference sequence). CDR3 length: 13 residues. The V end was cut by 3 bases, the J end by 1 base, with 6 bases between. The CDR3 reads CASSFQGNTEAFF. The CDR3 nucleotides read TGTGCCAGCAGCTTCCAGGGGAACACTGAAGCTTTCTTT.

The chain combines TRBV18 with TRBJ1-1; D not certain. The length of the CDR3 is 15 residues. Trimming removed 2 bases from V and 5 bases from J, with 15 bases in between. The germline gives CDR1 KGHSH, CDR2 LQKENI. CDR3 sequence: CASSPSGVVGTEAFF. DNA for the CDR3: TGTGCCAGCTCACCATCCGGGGTGGTGGGGACTGAAGCTTTCTTT.

The genes are TRBV5-6 and TRBJ2-1; possible D gene TRBD2, 7 bases. Germline CDR1 is SGHDT and CDR2 is YYEEEE. The CDR3 has 15 residues. V lost 1 base and J lost 7, with 15 bases in between. Here the CDR3 reads CASSLTGGLGNEQFF. CDR3 nucleotides: TGTGCCAGCAGCTTGACGGGGGGCCTAGGTAATGAGCAGTTCTTC.

This chain uses TRBV6-5 with TRBJ2-7; 9 bases are a match to TRBD1. This CDR3 is built from 15 residues. The germline V gene has CDR1 MNHEY and CDR2 SVGAGI. The V gene end was trimmed by 7 bases and the J gene end by 2 bases; junction bases not matched to a gene: 9. The CDR3 DNA reads as TGTGCCAGCAACCGAGGACAGGGGTCGCCCTACGAGCAGTACTTC. Protein: CASNRGQGSPYEQYF.